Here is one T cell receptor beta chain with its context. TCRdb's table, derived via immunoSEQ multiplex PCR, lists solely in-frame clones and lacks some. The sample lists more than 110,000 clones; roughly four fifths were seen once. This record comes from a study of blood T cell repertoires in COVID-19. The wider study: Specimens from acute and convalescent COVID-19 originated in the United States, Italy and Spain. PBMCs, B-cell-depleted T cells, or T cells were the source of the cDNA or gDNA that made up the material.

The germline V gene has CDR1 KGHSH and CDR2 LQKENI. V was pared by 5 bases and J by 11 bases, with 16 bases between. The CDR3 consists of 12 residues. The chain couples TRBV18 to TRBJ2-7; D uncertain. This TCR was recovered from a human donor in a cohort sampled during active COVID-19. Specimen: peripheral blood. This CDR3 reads CASSTVNGFEYF. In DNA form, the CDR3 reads TGTGCCAGCTCAACTGTCAACGGGTTCGAGTACTTC.